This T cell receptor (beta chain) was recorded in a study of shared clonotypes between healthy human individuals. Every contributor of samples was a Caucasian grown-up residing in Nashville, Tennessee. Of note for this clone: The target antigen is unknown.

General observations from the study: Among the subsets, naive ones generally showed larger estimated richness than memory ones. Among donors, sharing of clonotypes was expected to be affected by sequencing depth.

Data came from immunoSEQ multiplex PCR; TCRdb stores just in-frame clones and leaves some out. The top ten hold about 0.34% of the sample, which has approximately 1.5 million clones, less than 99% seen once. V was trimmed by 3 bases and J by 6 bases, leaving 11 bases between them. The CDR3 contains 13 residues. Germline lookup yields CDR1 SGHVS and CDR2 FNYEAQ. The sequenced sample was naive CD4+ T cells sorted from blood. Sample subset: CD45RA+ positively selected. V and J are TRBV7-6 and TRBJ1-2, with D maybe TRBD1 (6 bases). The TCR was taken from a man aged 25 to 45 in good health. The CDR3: CASSLSHRDGYTF. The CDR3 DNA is TGTGCCAGCAGCTTGAGTCACAGGGATGGCTACACCTTC.